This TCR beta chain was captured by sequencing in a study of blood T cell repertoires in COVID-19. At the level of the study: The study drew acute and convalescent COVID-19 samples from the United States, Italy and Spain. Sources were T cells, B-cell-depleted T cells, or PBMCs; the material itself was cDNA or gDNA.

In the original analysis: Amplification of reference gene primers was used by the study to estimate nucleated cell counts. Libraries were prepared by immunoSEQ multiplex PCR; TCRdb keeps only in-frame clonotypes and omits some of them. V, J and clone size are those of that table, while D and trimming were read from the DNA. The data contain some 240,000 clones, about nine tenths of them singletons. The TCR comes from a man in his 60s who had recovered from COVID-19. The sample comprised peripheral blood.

The CDR3 protein is CASSPPGSYEQYF. The CDR3 DNA follows: TGTGCCAGCAGCCCCCCAGGCTCCTACGAGCAGTACTTC. The genes are TRBV7-8 and TRBJ2-7, with D unclear. From germline, CDR1 is SGHVS and CDR2 FQNEAQ. This CDR3 contains 13 residues. V lost 5 bases and J lost 0, with 8 bases in between.